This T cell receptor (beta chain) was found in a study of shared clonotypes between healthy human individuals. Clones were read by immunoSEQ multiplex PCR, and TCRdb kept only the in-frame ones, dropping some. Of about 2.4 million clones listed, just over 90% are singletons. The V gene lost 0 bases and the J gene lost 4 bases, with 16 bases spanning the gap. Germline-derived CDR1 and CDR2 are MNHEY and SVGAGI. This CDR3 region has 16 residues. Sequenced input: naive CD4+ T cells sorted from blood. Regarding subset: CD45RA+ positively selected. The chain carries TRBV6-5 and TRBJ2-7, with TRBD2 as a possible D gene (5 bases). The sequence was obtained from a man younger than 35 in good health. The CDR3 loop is CASSYSSWRGLYEQYF. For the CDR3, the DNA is TGTGCCAGCAGTTACTCGAGCTGGAGAGGGTTGTACGAGCAGTACTTC.